This T cell receptor beta chain emerged from a study of blood T cell repertoires in COVID-19. The assay was immunoSEQ multiplex PCR, and TCRdb's table has in-frame clones only and misses some. The sample yields some 74,000 clones, 80% to 90% seen once. Per the germline V gene, CDR1 is SGHNT and CDR2 is YENEEA. V shed 5 bases and J 6 bases; nucleotides not matched to a gene: 4. The CDR3 is made up of 14 amino acids. This receptor was identified in a woman of 80 years or more with active or convalescent COVID-19. The chain employs TRBV11-3 and TRBJ1-4, with 9 bases aligning to TRBD1. The sequenced material came from peripheral blood. The DNA of the CDR3 is TGTGCCAGCAGCCCACAGGGGGCGGATGAAAAACTGTTTTTT. Its translation: CASSPQGADEKLFF.